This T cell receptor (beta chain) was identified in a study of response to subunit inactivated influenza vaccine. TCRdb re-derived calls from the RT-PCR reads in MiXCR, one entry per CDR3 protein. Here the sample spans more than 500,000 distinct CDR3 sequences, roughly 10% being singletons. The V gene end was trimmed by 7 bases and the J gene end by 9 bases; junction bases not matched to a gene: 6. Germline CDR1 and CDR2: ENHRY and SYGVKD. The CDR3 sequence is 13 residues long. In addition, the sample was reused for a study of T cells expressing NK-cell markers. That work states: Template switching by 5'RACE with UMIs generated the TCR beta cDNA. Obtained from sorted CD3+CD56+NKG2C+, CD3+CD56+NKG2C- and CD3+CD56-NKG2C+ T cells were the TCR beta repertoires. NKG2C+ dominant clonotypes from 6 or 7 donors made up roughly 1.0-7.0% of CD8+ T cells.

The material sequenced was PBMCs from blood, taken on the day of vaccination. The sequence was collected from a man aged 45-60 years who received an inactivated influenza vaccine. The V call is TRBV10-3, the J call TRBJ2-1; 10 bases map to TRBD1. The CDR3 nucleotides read TGTGCCATCAACCGACAGGGGGCTGGTGAGCAGTTCTTC. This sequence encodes CAINRQGAGEQFF.